This T cell receptor beta chain was sequenced for a study of cytomegalovirus exposure and HLA in healthy donors (TCRdb year 2017). With regard to the full study: According to an earlier analysis of 587 of the donors, some 180 million T cells yielded 117 million unique TCR beta sequences and approximately 300 Gb of sequence data. An early release that covered about 640 HLA-typed donors contained approximately 290 gigabases of sequencing data and approximately 85 million unique TCR sequences. The genetic ancestry cluster associated with self-reported Caucasian donors included about 81% of the roughly 360 genotyped donors. The study aimed to test whether cataloging public T cell receptors could reveal signatures of past pathogen exposure. The study profiled the T cell repertoires of under 850 subjects by immunosequencing and related them to cytomegalovirus serostatus. In addition to the first cohort of approximately 650 subjects, a separate validation cohort of approximately 120 different subjects was used. The study combined high-throughput TCR immunosequencing, statistical association of individual TCRs with disease status, and machine learning to predict cytomegalovirus infection status. A later analysis re-examined previously published TCR beta repertoires from 500 to 700 donors and added high-resolution HLA genotyping to investigate patterns of TCR occurrence. In the later analysis, no new phenotypic data were used to find candidate immune exposures; instead, reliance was placed on TCR beta sequences and their occurrence across donors. To decide whether each TCR beta V gene segment behaved as functional or pseudogenic, an earlier analysis of approximately 620 of the donors relied on high-throughput TCR beta sequencing. Donor age, sex, ethnicity and CMV serostatus were collected together with the repertoire data. A later genetic analysis took genome-wide SNP genotypes for about 65% of the 666 donors and used that subset as a discovery cohort. Every discovery cohort repertoire had been produced on one sequencing platform. Both class I and class II loci were covered by HLA typing, at four-digit resolution. The number of donors typed differed by locus, with roughly 629-640 for A, B, C, DRB1 and DQB1, 522 for DQA1, over 600 for DPA1, and some 450 for DPB1. Roughly 5 DR-DQ haplotypes were handled as single units for association and clustering, since linkage in the cohort was strong. Across roughly 420 genotyped donors of the cohort, an average of about 240,000 unique TCR beta nucleotide sequences per donor were sequenced, and 15% to 20% of those sequences were non-productive.

Note on this clone: The clone's antigen remains unknown. No qualities accompany the bases; no much larger clone lies one base away.

General conclusions and limits of the study: Sequencing depth was assumed to be roughly uniform across donors in the presence/absence analyses, though that assumption may not hold. A further reported finding was that TCR beta sequences accurately predicted the HLA-A and HLA-B alleles for most subjects in the first cohort. A few of the identified cytomegalovirus-associated TCR beta chains were confirmed in vitro to be specific for cytomegalovirus antigens. Most CMV-associated TCR beta chains appeared to be HLA-restricted in a later analysis, and the HLA associations seemed to be driven largely by CMV exposure. In a later analysis, HLA-associated TCR beta chains showed more clonal expansion and lower generation probabilities than non-associated chains that were equally common. When HLA alleles, especially DR and DQ, strongly co-occurred, TCR associations were difficult to assign to individual alleles. In this cohort, only TCR beta chains were sequenced, and detectable features were limited by the absence of alpha or paired-chain data. In a later analysis, the rate of TCR association differed among HLA loci, with DRB1 alleles having the most associated TCRs and HLA-C alleles having the fewest. A cluster of highly shared sequence variants was judged likely to represent a technical artifact of the sequencing pipeline. HLA typing was unavailable for some donors at each locus, so association tests used only the typed subset. Most TCR sequences were observed very rarely across donors, whereas some public TCRs were present in many individuals. A later analysis associated 15,000 or so TCR beta sequences with specific HLA alleles at a false discovery rate of 0.05. Approximately 18 rarely observed V segments, including chromosome 9 orphons, were excluded from the earlier analysis of several hundred of the donors because counts were too low. A later genetic analysis associated a missense DCLRE1C variant with V-gene and J-gene trimming of TCR beta chains, and an independent cohort replicated the association. In a later analysis, several top co-occurrence clusters were reported to appear linked to parvovirus B19, influenza, CMV and Epstein-Barr virus. Immune exposure information for the cohort was limited to CMV serostatus. A total of around 150 TCR beta chains were listed by the study as associated with cytomegalovirus. The 87-base-pair reads could not distinguish some IMGT-functional V segments, including TRBV6-2 and TRBV6-3, so those segments were excluded. The classifier was reported to diagnose cytomegalovirus status with high specificity and sensitivity in both the original cohort and the validation cohort. The authors suggested that the approach could potentially be extended to other disease states and immunological phenotypes. Correlated functional status among segregating V segments might reflect linkage disequilibrium, but an unknown experimental factor could not be ruled out. According to a later genetic analysis, donors in an Asian-associated ancestry cluster had fewer N-insertions in productive TCRs than the approximately 650-donor mean. Broadly in line with IMGT annotations, most TCR beta V segments showed up in productive rearrangements about 87% or about 30% of the time in an earlier analysis of around 600 of the donors.

The library relied on the immunoSEQ multiplex PCR assay. A mixture of 60 forward primers for TCR Vbeta segments and 13 reverse primers for TCR Jbeta segments was used in the multiplex PCR. Amplification of the CDR3 region of rearranged TCR beta genes was performed with a multiplex PCR assay on genomic DNA. On the Illumina HiSeq System, the amplified TCR beta libraries were sequenced as 87-base-pair reads. The study's own analysis went as follows. A later analysis tallied 80 million to 95 million unique TCR beta chains across the 550 to 850 repertoires, and about 12 million of those chains were shared by two or more donors. Raw reads were error-corrected and collapsed into unique sequences with a nearest-neighbor algorithm that merged closely related sequences to remove PCR and sequencing errors. CDR3 sequences were aligned to IMGT reference sequences to assign V, D and J gene segments. For a sequence to be retained, at least a six-nucleotide match to both a V gene segment and a J gene segment was required. A rearrangement was called productive if the CDR3 had no stop codons and remained in frame with V and J, and every other rearrangement was called non-productive. Following IMGT convention, CDR3 was defined as the stretch from the second conserved V-encoded cysteine to the conserved J-encoded phenylalanine. Sequences without an unambiguous match to a single V gene segment were excluded from the earlier analysis of several hundred of the donors. In an earlier analysis of about 590 of the donors, a V segment was called functional when productive rearrangements were above 56.7%, and segregating when the standard deviation between donors exceeded 5%. A statistical classification framework was built for diagnosing cytomegalovirus status from the catalog of TCR beta chain sequences. V and J gene assignment, in a later analysis, came from comparing TCR nucleotide sequences with IMGT/GENE-DB human TR gene sequences. In a later analysis, CDR3 sequences and most-parsimonious VDJ recombination scenarios were assigned using the TCRdist pipeline. In a later analysis, every TCR beta chain was defined by the combination of its CDR3 amino acid sequence and its V-gene family, and reads without a unique V-gene family were dropped. In a later analysis, a few hundred highly shared, low-generation-probability nucleotide sequences were removed to address suspected cross-contamination and a sequencing artifact. For each public chain, a later analysis derived a clonal expansion index from normalized ranks of inferred template counts within each repertoire. In a later analysis, generation probabilities were computed using a VDJ recombination model fitted to out-of-frame rearrangements, and the results were checked against IGoR. Hypergeometric tests were used in a later analysis to score TCR-TCR, TCR-HLA and TCR-CMV co-occurrence, with a repertoire-size bias correction applied to the TCR pairs. In a later analysis, false discovery rates were estimated by permuting HLA or CMV assignments 20 times. In a later analysis, co-occurring TCRs were grouped using DBSCAN, and TCRdist sequence similarity was added for clustering within HLA-allele-positive subsets. For co-occurrence clustering, repertoires with fewer than 30,000 or more than 120,000 public chains were excluded, along with four or five repertoires with anomalous nucleotide sharing. The table was pulled from immuneACCESS by TCRdb, which kept in-frame rearrangements only. Such tables lose some clones; where checked, under half of the loss comes from unresolved V genes, and the rest has no known cause. Clone size and the V and J calls come from that table; the DNA yielded D and trimming. The sample contains some 120,000 clones, over 60% of them found a single time. Roughly 3.1% of the sample rests with the top ten.

V and J lose 6 bases and 12 bases, and a span of 17 bases separates them. Taken from cysteine to phenylalanine, the CDR3 has 11 residues. CDR3 DNA is the only sequence kept; it has 33 bases, read in frame from the first base. CDR1 is given as GTSNPN and CDR2 as SVGIG, both from the germline V gene (reference sequence). The cohort consisted of 650 to 700 healthy bone marrow donors. At the time of sampling, every cohort member was nominally healthy, though immune exposures that went unrecorded were likely present. The donor tested CMV seronegative, placing the donor among the 352 seronegative members of the cohort. Each donor provided a peripheral blood sample, and peripheral blood mononuclear cells were used for TCR beta sequencing. The Qiagen DNeasy Blood Extraction Kit was used to extract genomic DNA from the blood cell samples.

This sequence originates from a man aged 25-45 years in good health and CMV-seronegative. The rearrangement combines TRBV30 with TRBJ1-1; the D gene assignment is ambiguous. Sequenced: PBMCs. Here the CDR3 is given as CACGVNREPFF. The bases read TGTGCCTGCGGCGTAAATCGGGAACCTTTCTTT.